The clone carrying this T cell receptor (beta chain) was recorded only once. These data belong to a study of blood T cell repertoires in COVID-19. Method: immunoSEQ multiplex PCR; TCRdb's copy keeps in-frame clones and lacks some. The repertoire holds over 40,000 clones, with 85% to 90% as singletons. Germline V gene sequence: CDR1 MNHEY, CDR2 SVGEGT. Germline trimming cut 1 base from V and 0 bases from J; bases unmatched to any gene: 10. The CDR3 is 19 amino acids. Sequencing used peripheral blood. V is TRBV6-2 or TRBV6-3 and J is TRBJ2-4, with TRBD1 identical over 9 bases. This TCR derives from a human donor in a cohort sampled during active COVID-19. CDR3 bases: TGTGCCAGCAGTTACTGGAGGGACAGGGAGCCTCTAGCCAAAAACATTCAGTACTTC. The encoded protein is CASSYWRDREPLAKNIQYF.